Here is one T cell receptor beta chain with its context. What it binds is unknown. Some clones are missing from TCRdb's copy, which holds only in-frame ones; the method was immunoSEQ multiplex PCR. Among about 41,000 clones listed, 85% to 95% were seen once. The data are from a study of graft-versus-host responses after intestinal transplantation. As for the study in general: Among the recipients, all got anti-thymocyte globulin induction and then tacrolimus and steroids for 3 to 4 years. Broader study findings: There was an association between peak levels of circulating GvH clones and early post-transplant HvG declines.

Here the sequenced sample was unstimulated CD8+ T cells sorted from spleen or lymph node cells, taken before transplant. This clonotype was obtained from a human donor who was the organ donor for an intestinal transplant.

The CDR3 DNA reads as TGTGCCAGCAGCCCTGGGCCCTACGAGCAGTACTTC. Protein: CASSPGPYEQYF. This chain links TRBV6-5 with TRBJ2-7; D is undetermined. Trimming shortened V by 6 bases and J by 2 bases, and 8 bases separated the two germline ends. Germline CDR1 and CDR2: MNHEY and SVGAGI. There are 12 residues in the CDR3.